What follows are 28 T cell receptor beta chains derived from one specimen sequenced in a study of T cells in Graves' hyperthyroidism and ophthalmopathy. RNA transcripts yielded amplified TCR beta CDR3 regions. In the first-round RT-PCR of the TCR CDR3, the HTBI primer set was used. From the multiplex PCR reads, TCRdb called clonotypes with MiXCR, one entry per CDR3 protein. This table holds tens of thousands of distinct CDR3 sequences, roughly 50% found once. The sequenced material came from blood. The receptors here all came from a woman aged 45-65 years with Graves' hyperthyroidism that later progressed to Graves' ophthalmopathy.

This clonotype was seen many times. V usage is TRBV12-3 or TRBV12-4 and J usage is TRBJ2-5; D is uncertain. CDR3 length: 14 amino acids. V lost 5 bases and J 4 bases, leaving 14 bases between the germline ends. The CDR3, as DNA: TGTGCCAGCAGTCGCCCAGCCTCCTTAGAGACCCAGTACTTC. It encodes CASSRPASLETQYF.

The chain employs TRBV7-9 and TRBJ2-7; 9 nucleotides agree with TRBD2. CDR3 length equals 15 residues. The V and J ends lost 5 bases and 6 bases, in that order; junction bases with no gene match: 11. Germline V gene lookup returns CDR1 SEHNR and CDR2 FQNEAQ (reference sequence). The CDR3: CASSQPVAGAIEQYF. The CDR3 DNA reads TGTGCCAGCAGCCAACCTGTAGCGGGAGCGATCGAGCAGTACTTC. The complete variable domain, with remaining parts taken from reference TRBV7-9 and TRBJ2-7, reads DTGVSQNPRHKITKRGQNVTFRCDPISEHNRLYWYRQTLGQGPEFLTYFQNEAQLEKSRLLSDRFSAERPKGSFSTLEIQRTEQGDSAMYLCASSQPVAGAIEQYFGPGTRLTVT.

This clonotype was recorded a few times. This chain uses TRBV30 with TRBJ2-7; D might be TRBD1 or TRBD2, each matching 5 bases. The CDR3 extends over 16 amino acids. The germline V gene has CDR1 GTSNPN and CDR2 SVGIG (reference sequence). Trimming stripped 2 bases from V and 4 bases from J, with 21 bases between. This chain's CDR3 is CAWSPGFDSVGYEQYF. The CDR3 region has the DNA TGTGCCTGGAGTCCGGGGTTTGACAGCGTGGGGTACGAGCAGTACTTC.

This clonotype was found many times. The J gene is TRBJ2-7, the V gene TRBV5-5, with TRBD2 identical over 10 bases. The CDR3 is made up of 14 amino acids. Germline V gives CDR1 SGHKS, CDR2 YYEKEE (reference sequence). V shed 0 bases, J shed 9 bases, and the junction held 6 bases outside the gene matches. The CDR3 sequence is CASSLGLAGIGQYF. The CDR3 DNA is TGTGCCAGCAGCTTGGGACTAGCGGGTATAGGGCAGTACTTC.

This sequence joins TRBV3-1 and TRBJ2-7; D gene uncertain. The germline V gene encodes CDR1 LGHDT and CDR2 YNNKEL (reference sequence). There are 20 residues in the CDR3. V lost 0 bases and J 3 bases, leaving 27 bases between the germline ends. CDR3 bases: TGTGCCAGCAGCCAAGATCGGTCCCCCTGGCTCGGACCAGATAGCTACGAGCAGTACTTC. As protein: CASSQDRSPWLGPDSYEQYF.

The chain is built from TRBV7-9 and TRBJ2-6, with TRBD2 as a possible D gene (6 bases). Trimming removed 2 bases from V and 0 bases from J, with 8 bases in between. CDR1 and CDR2 from the germline V gene are SEHNR and FQNEAQ (reference sequence). The CDR3 runs to 16 residues. DNA for the CDR3: TGTGCCAGCAGCTTACAGGGAGGCTCTGGGGCCAACGTCCTGACTTTC. This codes for CASSLQGGSGANVLTF.

The sample holds many counts of this clonotype. This chain uses TRBV5-1 with TRBJ1-2, with TRBD1 identical over 10 bases. The CDR3 is 18 amino acids. J lost 8 bases, V lost 4 bases, and 20 bases had no gene match. The V gene's germline CDR1 is SGHRS and CDR2 YFSETQ. CDR3 bases: TGCGCCAGCAGCGTAACTCCCCCCGGGACAGGGGAAAGACGGGGCTACACCTTC. Its translation: CASSVTPPGTGERRGYTF.

Points on this clonotype: The junction shows a germline mismatch at one end, possibly a read error. The V and J genes are TRBV24-1 and TRBJ2-1; D might be TRBD2 (6 bases). The CDR3 totals 15 residues. Germline CDR1 KGHDR, CDR2 SFDVKD. CDR3 nucleotide sequence: TGTGTCACCAGTGATCCGCTGGGAGGCCGGGATGAGCAGTTCTTC. Its protein product is CVTSDPLGGRDEQFF.

This clonotype has a count of ten or more. The chain has TRBV3-1 and TRBJ1-5; unclear D gene. Germline CDR1 LGHDT, CDR2 YNNKEL (reference sequence). V lost 2 bases, J lost 0 bases, and 8 bases lay in between. The CDR3 sequence is 15 residues long. In nucleotides, the CDR3 is TGTGCCAGCAGCCAATCCCCTGATAGCAATCAGCCCCAGCATTTT. It specifies CASSQSPDSNQPQHF.

This clonotype was picked up one time. V usage is TRBV2 and J usage is TRBJ2-1; no reliable D call. The CDR3 spans 13 residues. CDR1 is SNHLY and CDR2 is FYNNEI in the germline V gene. Trimming shortened V by 6 bases and J by 4 bases, and 10 bases separated the two germline ends. CDR3 sequence reads: CASRLSTYNEQFF. Written as DNA, the CDR3 is TGTGCCAGCAGGTTGAGCACTTACAATGAGCAGTTCTTC.

This clonotype was counted at least ten times. The chain uses TRBV14 and TRBJ1-3; no clear D. Looked up from germline, CDR1 is SGHDN and CDR2 is FVKESK. The V gene lost 2 bases and the J gene lost 5 bases, with 13 bases spanning the gap. CDR3 length equals 15 residues. The CDR3 sequence is CASSQSRGLRNTIYF. The CDR3 coding sequence is TGTGCCAGCAGCCAAAGTCGGGGTCTGAGAAACACCATATATTTT. Full variable domain (outside the CDR3, taken from reference TRBV14 and TRBJ1-3): EAGVTQFPSHSVIEKGQTVTLRCDPISGHDNLYWYRRVMGKEIKFLLHFVKESKQDESGMPNNRFLAERTGGTYSTLKVQPAELEDSGVYFCASSQSRGLRNTIYFGEGSWLTVV.

This clonotype appeared many times. The chain combines TRBV5-1 with TRBJ1-4; D gene unclear. This CDR3 is 15 amino acids long. Germline CDR1 is SGHRS and CDR2 is YFSETQ. V was trimmed by 0 bases and J by 4 bases, leaving 10 bases between them. The CDR3 region is CASSLATAYNEKLFF. In DNA form, the CDR3 reads TGCGCCAGCAGCTTGGCAACAGCTTATAATGAAAAACTGTTTTTT.

This clonotype came up many times. V is TRBV5-4 and J is TRBJ1-2, with D perhaps TRBD1 (5 bases). The length of the CDR3 is 14 residues. The V and J ends lost 5 bases and 0 bases respectively, with 11 bases between them. CDR1 SGHNT and CDR2 YYREEE come from the germline V gene (reference sequence). The CDR3 loop is CASRTLGANYGYTF. In DNA form, the CDR3 reads TGTGCCAGCAGGACGTTAGGGGCTAACTATGGCTACACCTTC.

V and J are TRBV20-1 and TRBJ2-3, with 8 nucleotides matching TRBD2. There are 12 residues in the CDR3. Trimming took 3 bases from V and 11 from J; bases not matched to a gene: 7. Germline CDR1 DFQATT, CDR2 SNEGSKA (reference sequence). CDR3 residues: CSARVGSGMQYF. As DNA, the CDR3 is TGCAGTGCTAGGGTGGGTAGCGGGATGCAGTATTTT.

By frequency in the sample, this clonotype is medium-sized (0.01 to 0.1%). V gene TRBV19 combines with J gene TRBJ1-3, with unresolved D. Trimming removed 5 bases at V and 11 bases at J, with 19 bases between. This CDR3 contains 14 residues. Germline-derived CDR1 and CDR2 are LNHDA and SQIVND (reference sequence). This CDR3 is CASSGLERRWAIYF. The CDR3, as DNA: TGTGCCAGTAGTGGGTTGGAGAGACGGTGGGCCATATATTTT. Full variable domain (missing parts from reference TRBV19 and TRBJ1-3): DGGITQSPKYLFRKEGQNVTLSCEQNLNHDAMYWYRQDPGQGLRLIYYSQIVNDFQKGDIAEGYSVSREKKESFPLTVTSAQKNPTAFYLCASSGLERRWAIYFGEGSWLTVV.

Many counts were recorded for this clonotype. V is TRBV30 and J is TRBJ1-5; no clear D. This CDR3 has 14 amino acids. Germline V CDR1 and CDR2: GTSNPN, SVGIG (reference sequence). Between the trimmed V and J ends, which lost 0 bases and 3 bases, there was a span of 9 bases. The CDR3 here is CAWSVRGNNQPQHF. CDR3 in DNA: TGTGCCTGGAGTGTACGTGGGAACAATCAGCCCCAGCATTTT.

To note about this clonotype: At one end the junction does not follow the germline gene, possibly because of a read error. The chain is built from TRBV4-1 and TRBJ1-5; D remains ambiguous. The CDR3 is 15 residues long. Germline V lookup: CDR1 MGHRA, CDR2 YSYEKL. This CDR3 is CASRFYSNSSQPQHF. CDR3 DNA sequence: TGCGCCAGCAGATTTTACAGCAATAGCAGTCAGCCCCAGCATTTT.

V gene TRBV6-5 combines with J gene TRBJ2-7, with 7 positions matching TRBD1. V shed 6 bases, J shed 8 bases, and the junction held 13 bases outside the gene matches. The germline gives CDR1 MNHEY, CDR2 SVGAGI. The CDR3 runs to 14 residues. The CDR3 is CASRRDREGPQQYF. The CDR3 DNA is TGTGCCAGCAGAAGAGACAGGGAAGGCCCCCAGCAGTACTTC.

This clonotype was seen only once. The chain combines TRBV29-1 with TRBJ2-1; 7 positions match TRBD2. The J segment lost 8 bases and the V segment lost 4 bases, leaving 8 bases of the junction unmatched. From germline, CDR1 is SQVTM and CDR2 ANQGSEA. The CDR3 is 13 residues long. Here the CDR3 DNA reads TGCAGCGTTGGTGGCGGGAGTGTCCATGAGCAGTTCTTC. It encodes CSVGGGSVHEQFF.

This clonotype was counted ten times or more. This chain connects TRBV6-2 or TRBV6-3 to TRBJ2-7; 13 bases line up with TRBD2. The germline V gene has CDR1 MNHEY and CDR2 SVGEGT. Trimming cost V 3 bases and J 12 bases; bases outside gene matches: 8. This CDR3 is 14 amino acids long. CDR3 nucleotide sequence: TGTGCCAGCAGTTATTTTACTAGCGGGAGGGCCCTGTACTTC. Translated: CASSYFTSGRALYF.

Details on this clonotype: The junction departs from germline at one end; a sequencing error may be responsible. This chain uses TRBV19 with TRBJ1-4, with 8 bases lining up with TRBD1. The CDR3 totals 17 residues. Germline V lookup: CDR1 LNHDA, CDR2 SQIVND (reference sequence). CDR3 residues: CASSLLAQGVGNEKLFF. The CDR3 DNA reads TGCGCCAGTAGTCTTCTTGCACAGGGGGTCGGGAATGAAAAACTGTTTTTT.

The chain joins TRBV14 to TRBJ2-5; 10 bases agree with TRBD1. CDR3 length: 18 amino acids. V dropped 2 bases and J dropped 3; count of bases not matched to a gene: 12. Germline V gene sequence: CDR1 SGHDN, CDR2 FVKESK. CDR3 residues: CASSQNPPGQGKKETQYF. In DNA form, the CDR3 reads TGTGCCAGCAGCCAAAACCCCCCGGGACAGGGGAAAAAAGAGACCCAGTACTTC.

To note about this clonotype: A single base separates this from a much larger clone, so it may be a read error. The rearrangement links TRBV30 to TRBJ1-3; possibly TRBD1 for D (6 bases). This CDR3 region has 13 residues. Germline CDR1 and CDR2: GTSNPN and SVGIG (reference sequence). CDR3: CAWTQQGANTIHF. The CDR3 region has the DNA TGTGCCTGGACTCAACAGGGCGCGAACACCATACATTTT.

This clonotype counts as medium-sized. The chain links TRBV25-1 to TRBJ2-1, with 8 nucleotides matching TRBD2. CDR1 and CDR2 from the germline V gene are MGHDK and SYGVNS. V lost 1 base to trimming and J lost 7 bases; unmatched junction nucleotides: 12. The CDR3 has 17 residues. CDR3 bases: TGTGCCAGCAGTGAATTAGTTCTCAGCGGGAGACGGAATGAGCAGTTCTTC. Translation gives CASSELVLSGRRNEQFF.

This chain connects TRBV20-1 to TRBJ2-7; 11 bases are shared with TRBD2. CDR3 size: 15 residues. V shed 6 bases and J 3 bases; nucleotides not matched to a gene: 10. Germline loops: CDR1 DFQATT, CDR2 SNEGSKA (reference sequence). The CDR3 spells CSAVTSGTSVYEQYF. The CDR3 nucleotides are TGCAGTGCGGTGACTAGCGGGACTAGCGTCTACGAGCAGTACTTC.

The rearrangement joins TRBV7-9 to TRBJ1-5, with D maybe TRBD1 (5 bases). CDR3 length: 15 residues. The V end was cut by 4 bases, the J end by 0 bases, with 10 bases between. Germline V gene sequence: CDR1 SEHNR, CDR2 FQNEAQ (reference sequence). CDR3 DNA sequence: TGTGCCAGCAGCTCCCAGGGTCCTAGCAATCAGCCCCAGCATTTT. Its protein product is CASSSQGPSNQPQHF. Supplemented by reference TRBV7-9 and TRBJ1-5, the full variable domain reads DTGVSQNPRHKITKRGQNVTFRCDPISEHNRLYWYRQTLGQGPEFLTYFQNEAQLEKSRLLSDRFSAERPKGSFSTLEIQRTEQGDSAMYLCASSSQGPSNQPQHFGDGTRLSIL.

By share of the sample, this clonotype is large (0.1 to 1%). The V and J genes are TRBV20-1 and TRBJ2-1; a possible D gene is TRBD1 (5 bases). The germline V gene has CDR1 DFQATT and CDR2 SNEGSKA (reference sequence). The germline V and J ends were trimmed by 6 bases and 9 bases, with 15 bases remaining between them. There are 12 residues in the CDR3. The CDR3 sequence: CSATVVGVEQFF. DNA for the CDR3: TGCAGTGCGACAGTAGTCGGAGTTGAGCAGTTCTTC.

As regards this clonotype: This may arise from a read error, as a much more abundant clone is one base away. J is TRBJ2-7 and V is TRBV30, with D hard to call. The germline CDR1 and CDR2 sequences are GTSNPN and SVGIG (reference sequence). CDR3 length: 14 amino acids. Trimming shortened V by 1 base and J by 7 bases, and 17 bases separated the two germline ends. The CDR3 is CAWSGGNGYNEQYF. The CDR3 DNA reads TGTGCCTGGAGTGGCGGCAACGGCTACAATGAGCAGTACTTC.